This TCR beta chain was recovered during a study of metastatic and nonmetastatic thyroid tumors. Study summary: Repertoire data that came from the blood and tumor or nodule tissue of malignant and benign thyroid patients were compared. Overall study findings and caveats: Malignant thyroid tumors reportedly exceeded benign nodules significantly in TCR beta diversity, with the difference appearing in blood and tumor.

Each patient came to thyroid surgery without any prior treatment (of any kind). The V and J ends lost 6 bases and 4 bases respectively, with 10 bases between them. The CDR3 is 12 amino acids. CDR1 is SEHNR, CDR2 FQNEAQ, per germline (reference sequence). In the authors' methods: Differences in CDR3 between clinicopathological groups were drawn on to build a classifier intended to discriminate distant-metastatic papillary thyroid cancer patients. MiXCR reprocessed the PCR reads for TCRdb. Here the V and J calls rest on TCRdb's processing, not on the authors' analysis. The data hold tens of thousands of clones, with about 25% observed a single time. This clone was counted at least ten times. Antigen: not known.

Source material: blood. The chain carries TRBV7-9 and TRBJ2-7, with TRBD1 as a possible D gene (5 bases). This TCR derives from a female donor with papillary thyroid cancer or a benign thyroid nodule (not recorded which). Some clones in this sample may be carry-over from other donors' samples. The CDR3 coding sequence is TGTGCCAGCAGTTCCCAGGGATACGAGCAGTACTTC. Translation: CASSSQGYEQYF. Full variable domain (remainder filled in from reference TRBV7-9 and TRBJ2-7): DTGVSQNPRHKITKRGQNVTFRCDPISEHNRLYWYRQTLGQGPEFLTYFQNEAQLEKSRLLSDRFSAERPKGSFSTLEIQRTEQGDSAMYLCASSSQGYEQYFGPGTRLTVT.